The rows below give T cell receptor beta chains drawn from one sample of a study of blood T cell repertoires in COVID-19. Measured with immunoSEQ multiplex PCR; TCRdb has only the in-frame clones, and not every one. This sample has around 380,000 clones, with around 87% found just once. The sequenced material came from PBMCs or T cells enriched from blood (not recorded which). Receptors originate from a man aged 30 to 39 who had recovered from COVID-19. The CDR3 runs from the conserved cysteine through the conserved F or W. The D gene is left open where the match is weak. The size field is filled for only some rows; it gives once, few, many or a size class.

-,TRBJ1-1,TRBD1,TRBV7-9,TGTGCCAGCAGCTTTGACAGGGGAACTGAAGCTTTCTTT,CASSFDRGTEAFF
-,TRBJ2-7,TRBD1,TRBV4-2,TGTGCCAGCAGCCAAGAAACCGGACAGGGGGCTTTCGAGCAGTACTTC,CASSQETGQGAFEQYF
-,TRBJ2-2,TRBD2,TRBV10-3,TGTGCCATCAGTGAGTCTACGGGACGGGACTACCTGAACACCGGGGAGCTGTTTTTT,CAISESTGRDYLNTGELFF
-,TRBJ2-7,-,TRBV12-5,TGTGCTAGTGGTCTCCCCCCGGGGGAGTACTTC,CASGLPPGEYF
few,TRBJ2-7,-,TRBV3-1/TRBV3-2,TGTGCCAGCAGCCCAGGTGACTACGAGCAGTACTTC,CASSPGDYEQYF
-,TRBJ1-2,-,TRBV5-4,TGTGCCAGCAGTGGGGCCAGTTATTATGGCTACACCTTC,CASSGASYYGYTF
few,TRBJ2-7,-,TRBV6-2/TRBV6-3,TGTGCCAGCAGTTACTCCTACCCTAACGAGCAGTACTTC,CASSYSYPNEQYF
-,TRBJ1-2,-,TRBV19,TGTGCCAGTAGTATAGTGACAGGATTCTATGGCTACACCTTC,CASSIVTGFYGYTF
-,TRBJ1-5,-,TRBV4-2,TGTGCCAGCAGCCAAGATCGTAGCAATCAGCCCCAGCATTTT,CASSQDRSNQPQHF
-,TRBJ2-5,TRBD2,TRBV4-1,TGCGCCAGCAGCCAAGGGGATAGCGGGGGTGAGGAGACCCAGTACTTC,CASSQGDSGGEETQYF
-,TRBJ2-2,TRBD1,TRBV6-2/TRBV6-3,TGTGCCAGCAGCCCTTACACGGGGAAACAGGGGGCGAAGGGGGAGCTGTTTTTT,CASSPYTGKQGAKGELFF
-,TRBJ1-6,-,TRBV3-1/TRBV3-2,TGTGCCAGCAGCTTCGGGAGAGGAACCTCACCCCTCCACTTT,CASSFGRGTSPLHF
-,TRBJ1-3,TRBD1,TRBV4-1,TGCGCCAGCAGCCAGGACAGGGCGTACTCTGGAAACACCATATATTTT,CASSQDRAYSGNTIYF
-,TRBJ2-2,-,TRBV5-1,TGCGCCAGCAGCTTGGACAGGAACACCGGGGAGCTGTTTTTT,CASSLDRNTGELFF
-,TRBJ1-5,-,TRBV5-1,TGCGCCAGCAGTCATACAGGGATAAGGCCCCCCCACGATCAGCCCCAGCATTTT,CASSHTGIRPPHDQPQHF
-,TRBJ2-7,-,TRBV12-5,TGTGCTAGTGGTTTGGTCCAAGAGCAGTACTTC,CASGLVQEQYF
few,TRBJ1-1,TRBD1,TRBV5-4,TGTGCCAGCAGCTTCAGGGACAGCTTTGAAGCTTTCTTT,CASSFRDSFEAFF
-,TRBJ2-3,TRBD1,TRBV5-8,TGTGCCAGCAGAACGGGACAGGGGGCCACATATACGCAGTATTTT,CASRTGQGATYTQYF
-,TRBJ2-7,TRBD1,TRBV6-5,TGTGCCAGCAGCCGGACAGGGCCACCTTACGAGCAGTACTTC,CASSRTGPPYEQYF
-,TRBJ1-2,-,TRBV4-1,TGCGCCAGCAGCCAAGCGTACCGGGACTCCAACTATGGCTACACCTTC,CASSQAYRDSNYGYTF
few,TRBJ1-1,TRBD1,TRBV27,TGTGCCAGCAGGGACAGGGGGCAGCAAGCTTTCTTT,CASRDRGQQAFF
-,TRBJ1-5,TRBD1,TRBV19,TGTGCCAGTAGTATTCGGACAGGCCCGACCTCGGATCAGCCCCAGCATTTT,CASSIRTGPTSDQPQHF
-,TRBJ1-1,TRBD1,TRBV18,TGTGCCAGCTCACCTACAGGGGGCATGGTGAACACTGAAGCTTTCTTT,CASSPTGGMVNTEAFF
-,TRBJ1-6,-,TRBV5-1,TGCGCCAGCAGCTTGGTGGTCTTAGGGGGAAGCTCCTATAATTCACCCCTCCACTTT,CASSLVVLGGSSYNSPLHF
-,TRBJ2-7,TRBD1,TRBV10-3,TGTGCCACGAGAGGTCTCAGTGGGGACAGGGAATACGAGCAGTACTTC,CATRGLSGDREYEQYF
-,TRBJ1-6,TRBD1,TRBV7-6,TGTGCCAGCAGCTTAGTGGAACAGGGGTATTCACCCCTCCACTTT,CASSLVEQGYSPLHF
-,TRBJ2-7,TRBD2,TRBV3-1/TRBV3-2,TGTGCCAGCACCTTGAGGGACTACCTTTCCTACGAGCAGTACTTC,CASTLRDYLSYEQYF
-,TRBJ1-6,TRBD1,TRBV7-9,TGTGCCAGCAGCAGGGGGCAGGGGAATTCACCCCTCCACTTT,CASSRGQGNSPLHF
-,TRBJ2-4,TRBD2,TRBV19,TGTGCCAGTAGTGACGGGGGGGCAAACATTCAGTACTTC,CASSDGGANIQYF
-,TRBJ1-2,-,TRBV7-9,TGTGCCAGCAGCTTAGTGCAGGCTACTCTCTTCTATGGCTACACCTTC,CASSLVQATLFYGYTF
-,TRBJ2-7,TRBD1,TRBV5-1,TGCGCCAGCAGCTTGGGACAGGGCCCCTACGAGCAGTACTTC,CASSLGQGPYEQYF
few,TRBJ1-6,-,TRBV7-8,TGTGCCAGTAGTACAGATTTCAATTCACCCCTCCACTTT,CASSTDFNSPLHF
-,TRBJ1-1,-,TRBV6-5,TGTGCCAGCATTCGAGGGCCGATGAACACTGAAGCTTTCTTT,CASIRGPMNTEAFF
-,TRBJ2-3,TRBD2,TRBV9,TGTGCCAGCAGCCCAATAGGCGGGGGGGTGGCAGATACGCAGTATTTT,CASSPIGGGVADTQYF
-,TRBJ2-2,TRBD1,TRBV5-5,TGTGCCAGCAGGCGGACAGGGGACACCGGGGAGCTGTTTTTT,CASRRTGDTGELFF
-,TRBJ1-1,-,TRBV7-9,TGTGCCAGCAGCTTACGGGGAAGGGACACTGAAGCTTTCTTT,CASSLRGRDTEAFF
-,TRBJ1-1,-,TRBV5-8,TGTGCCAGCAGCTTGTCAGGAATGAACACTGAAGCTTTCTTT,CASSLSGMNTEAFF
-,TRBJ1-3,TRBD1,TRBV28,TGTGCCAGCAGCCTGGGACAGCTCTCTGGAAACACCATATATTTT,CASSLGQLSGNTIYF
-,TRBJ1-5,-,TRBV30,TGTGCCTGGAGTGAGGGGGATAGCAATCAGCCCCAGCATTTT,CAWSEGDSNQPQHF
-,TRBJ2-1,TRBD2,TRBV30,TGTGCCTGGAGTGCGTTCGGGGGGAGCTCCTACAATGAGCAGTTCTTC,CAWSAFGGSSYNEQFF
-,TRBJ1-2,TRBD1,TRBV12-5,TGTGCTAGTGGTTCCGCGACAGGGACTAACTATGGCTACACCTTC,CASGSATGTNYGYTF
once,TRBJ1-4,TRBD1,TRBV18,TGTGCCAGCTCACCAGTAGGACAGGCAGTTTTTAATGAAAAACTGTTTTTT,CASSPVGQAVFNEKLFF
-,TRBJ1-1,TRBD1,TRBV19,TGTGCCAGTAGTGGACGACAGGGATTGAACACTGAAGCTTTCTTT,CASSGRQGLNTEAFF
-,TRBJ2-3,-,TRBV3-1/TRBV3-2,TGTGCCAGCAGCCGGACACGTCCGGGGGGCTCAGATACGCAGTATTTT,CASSRTRPGGSDTQYF
-,TRBJ1-2,TRBD1,TRBV5-5,TGTGCCAGCACCCATGGACAGGGGGCGAGCGGCTACACCTTC,CASTHGQGASGYTF
-,TRBJ1-2,TRBD1,TRBV5-1,TGCGCCAGCAGCTCCGACAGGGGCGGTGGCTACACCTTC,CASSSDRGGGYTF
-,TRBJ1-5,-,TRBV15,TGTGCCACCAGCAGAGATCTAACTAATCAGCCCCAGCATTTT,CATSRDLTNQPQHF
-,TRBJ1-2,-,TRBV19,TGTGCCAGTAGCAGGGGTGAATACCTGACCACCTTC,CASSRGEYLTTF
-,TRBJ1-2,-,TRBV28,TGTGCCAGCTATCTGGGGGGGCTTGGTGGCTACACCTTC,CASYLGGLGGYTF
-,TRBJ1-1,-,TRBV11-2,TGTGCCAGCAGCTTTACTCAGGGGCGTCTGGGGGCTTTCTTT,CASSFTQGRLGAFF
-,TRBJ1-1,-,TRBV9,TGTGCCAGCAGCCCTTCTAACAGGGTGGTCATGAACACTGAAGCTTTCTTT,CASSPSNRVVMNTEAFF